This T cell receptor beta chain was recorded in a study of regulatory T cells in long-lasting Graves disease. Overall study results and limits: TCR diversity was lower in persistent than newly diagnosed Graves' disease.

The sample's time point: newly diagnosed GD, antithyroid drugs for less than 3 months. RNA isolated from PBMCs was used to make the TCR library. For this clonotype: Its specificity is unknown.

The authors built TCR beta libraries using iRepertoire HTBI primers and Arm-PCR of CDR3 regions. TCRdb itself ran the multiplex PCR reads through MiXCR, one entry per CDR3 protein. The sample has some 220,000 distinct CDR3 sequences, about 19% seen once; the top ten hold approximately 12%. Another study also made use of these data, one on T cells in Graves' hyperthyroidism and ophthalmopathy. That study reports: Criteria for exclusion of patients were uncontrolled infection, other autoimmune disease, pregnancy or lactation.

The sequencing here drew on peripheral blood mononuclear cells (PBMCs), taken at new diagnosis, from a patient treated with antithyroid drugs. This receptor was taken from a woman aged 25 to 45 with Graves disease.

In DNA form, the CDR3 reads TGTGCCAGCAGTTTACAGGCTGAAGCTTTCTTT. Translating it yields CASSLQAEAFF. The gene calls are TRBV28 and TRBJ1-1; no firm D call. Trimming cost V 2 bases and J 6 bases, with 4 bases left between them. The CDR3 sequence is 11 residues long. Germline loops: CDR1 MDHEN, CDR2 SYDVKM.